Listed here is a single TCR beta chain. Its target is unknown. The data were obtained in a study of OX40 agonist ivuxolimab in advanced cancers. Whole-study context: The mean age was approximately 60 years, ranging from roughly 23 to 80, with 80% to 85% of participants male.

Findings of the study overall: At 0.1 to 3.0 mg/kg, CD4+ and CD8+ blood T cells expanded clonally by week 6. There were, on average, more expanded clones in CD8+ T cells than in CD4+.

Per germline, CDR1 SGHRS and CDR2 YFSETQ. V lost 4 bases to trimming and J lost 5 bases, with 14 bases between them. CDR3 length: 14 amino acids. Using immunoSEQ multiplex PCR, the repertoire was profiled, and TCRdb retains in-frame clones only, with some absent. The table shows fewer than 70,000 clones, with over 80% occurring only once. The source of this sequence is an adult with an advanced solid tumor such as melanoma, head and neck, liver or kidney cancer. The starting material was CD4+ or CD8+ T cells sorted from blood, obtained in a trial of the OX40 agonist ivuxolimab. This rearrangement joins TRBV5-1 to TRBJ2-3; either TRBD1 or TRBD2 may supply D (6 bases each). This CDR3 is CASSRGHQRDTQYF. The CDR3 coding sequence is TGCGCCAGCAGCCGGGGGCACCAGCGAGATACGCAGTATTTT.